These T cell receptor beta chains were read from a single sample in a study of cytotoxic CD8 clonotypes in ibrutinib-treated CLL. The assay was immunoSEQ multiplex PCR, and TCRdb's table has in-frame clones only and misses some. The data hold roughly 150,000 clones, with approximately 80% observed a single time. Here the sequenced sample was PBMCs, taken after 24 months of ibrutinib treatment. These receptors were obtained from a human donor with chronic lymphocytic leukemia. Both conserved end residues are part of each CDR3. Each record gives: D gene, J gene, clone size, V gene, CDR3 protein, CDR3 DNA. D genes are given only for firm matches. A clone size is listed for some rows: how often the clone was seen (once, few, many), or a class if it is expanded.

>TRBD2|TRBJ2-1|once|TRBV6-5
CASSYSWTSWNEQFF
TGTGCCAGCAGTTACTCCTGGACTAGTTGGAATGAGCAGTTCTTC
>.|TRBJ2-1|once|TRBV15
CATSDGRSGGLNNEQFF
TGTGCCACCAGCGACGGACGATCTGGGGGCCTTAACAATGAGCAGTTCTTC
>.|TRBJ2-7|.|TRBV6-6
CASSRTTNLEPYEQYF
TGTGCCAGCAGTCGAACGACTAATCTGGAACCCTACGAGCAGTACTTC
>.|TRBJ2-7|.|TRBV6-5
CASSYGRANRVTEQYF
TGTGCCAGCAGTTACGGTAGAGCGAACAGGGTTACCGAGCAGTACTTC
>.|TRBJ1-1|few|TRBV28
CASSGGRRNTEAFF
TGTGCCAGCAGCGGAGGACGCCGGAACACTGAAGCTTTCTTT
>.|TRBJ2-7|.|TRBV28
CASSLGQGSYEQYF
TGTGCCAGCAGTTTAGGGCAGGGCTCCTACGAGCAGTACTTC
>.|TRBJ1-6|once|TRBV7-9
CASSPPAIAGHSPLHF
TGTGCCAGCAGCCCCCCCGCCATTGCAGGACATTCACCCCTCCACTTT
>TRBD1|TRBJ1-1|once|TRBV7-3
CASSFDRGLEAFF
TGTGCCAGCAGCTTTGACAGGGGGCTGGAAGCTTTCTTT
>.|TRBJ2-1|once|TRBV28
CASSSLGVGADNEQFF
TGTGCCAGCAGTTCCCTGGGCGTGGGGGCGGACAATGAGCAGTTCTTC
>.|TRBJ2-3|once|TRBV1
CTSSQLGTSQYF
TGCACCAGCAGCCAACTTGGGACTTCGCAGTATTTT
>TRBD1|TRBJ2-7|.|TRBV5-1
CASSQQGVSYEQYF
TGCGCCAGCAGCCAACAGGGGGTTTCCTACGAGCAGTACTTC
>.|TRBJ2-1|.|TRBV27
CASRRAVYNEQFF
TGTGCCAGCAGGCGCGCAGTCTACAATGAGCAGTTCTTC
>.|TRBJ2-7|.|TRBV28
CASSERTDEQYF
TGTGCCAGCAGTGAAAGGACAGACGAGCAGTACTTC
>TRBD1|TRBJ1-1|.|TRBV28
CASVKTGGWNTEAFF
TGTGCCAGCGTTAAAACAGGGGGCTGGAACACTGAAGCTTTCTTT
>.|TRBJ2-1|.|TRBV6-6
CASGPALYNEQFF
TGTGCCAGCGGTCCAGCCCTATACAATGAGCAGTTCTTC
>.|TRBJ1-2|few|TRBV19
CASRGAAVPGYTF
TGTGCCAGTAGGGGAGCGGCAGTTCCTGGCTACACCTTC
>TRBD1|TRBJ1-2|.|TRBV10-2
CASSERQGMDGYTF
TGCGCCAGCAGTGAGAGACAGGGGATGGATGGCTACACCTTC
>.|TRBJ1-1|.|TRBV11-1
CASSLGAVNTEAFF
TGTGCCAGCAGCTTAGGGGCAGTGAACACTGAAGCTTTCTTT
>.|TRBJ1-3|.|TRBV7-2
CASSFGGSGNTIYF
TGTGCCAGCAGCTTCGGCGGCTCTGGAAACACCATATATTTT
>TRBD1|TRBJ1-1|.|TRBV7-9
CASSSLFPGQGNTEAFF
TGTGCCAGCAGCTCCCTTTTCCCGGGACAGGGTAACACTGAAGCTTTCTTT
>.|TRBJ1-1|.|TRBV30
CAWVGQPNTEAFF
TGTGCCTGGGTGGGGCAGCCGAACACTGAAGCTTTCTTT
>.|TRBJ2-5|.|TRBV18
CASSPAGLGTQETQYF
TGTGCCAGCTCACCGGCAGGTCTTGGGACACAAGAGACCCAGTACTTC
>TRBD2|TRBJ2-3|.|TRBV9
CASNLGTSGSSTDTQYF
TGTGCCAGCAACCTCGGGACTAGCGGGTCTAGCACAGATACGCAGTATTTT
>TRBD2|TRBJ2-2|.|TRBV4-1
CASNLLAGLGELFF
TGCGCCAGCAACCTTCTAGCGGGACTCGGGGAGCTGTTTTTT
>.|TRBJ1-1|.|TRBV18
CASSPEAGGMNEAFF
TGTGCCAGCTCACCAGAAGCGGGGGGGATGAATGAAGCTTTCTTT
>.|TRBJ2-1|.|TRBV16
CASSPGDGDEQFF
TGTGCCAGCAGCCCCGGGGACGGCGATGAGCAGTTCTTC
>TRBD1|TRBJ1-3|once|TRBV30
CAWTGTGGLFLPGNTIYF
TGTGCCTGGACCGGGACAGGGGGCCTGTTTTTGCCTGGAAACACCATATATTTT
>.|TRBJ2-2|few|TRBV6-4
CASRAILETGELFF
TGTGCCAGCAGAGCAATCCTAGAAACCGGGGAGCTGTTTTTT
>.|TRBJ1-4|.|TRBV2
CASSESGSINEKLFF
TGTGCCAGCAGTGAAAGTGGCAGCATTAATGAAAAACTGTTTTTT
>TRBD1|TRBJ2-7|.|TRBV28
CASSRQGGSYEQYF
TGTGCCAGCAGCCGACAGGGGGGCTCCTACGAGCAGTACTTC
>.|TRBJ2-3|.|TRBV28
CASSSLIPEADTQYF
TGTGCCAGCAGTTCCCTGATCCCCGAGGCAGATACGCAGTATTTT
>TRBD2|TRBJ2-2|.|TRBV11-3
CASSSQPGLAGEAGTGELFF
TGTGCCAGCAGCTCCCAACCCGGACTAGCGGGAGAGGCAGGCACCGGGGAGCTGTTTTTT
>.|TRBJ2-3|.|TRBV4-1
CASSSKRQYF
TGCGCCAGCAGCTCCAAGCGGCAGTATTTT
>TRBD1|TRBJ1-3|.|TRBV19
CASSSGQALSGNTIYF
TGTGCCAGTAGCTCGGGACAGGCCCTCTCTGGAAACACCATATATTTT
>.|TRBJ1-4|.|TRBV9
CASSVAGLSNEKLFF
TGTGCCAGCAGCGTAGCCGGACTGTCGAATGAAAAACTGTTTTTT
>.|TRBJ2-7|.|TRBV5-1
CASRRDVSPSTYEQYF
TGCGCCAGCAGACGAGATGTCAGTCCCTCTACCTACGAGCAGTACTTC
>.|TRBJ1-2|.|TRBV5-1
CASSLTGFKVYTF
TGTGCCAGCAGCCTAACAGGGTTTAAAGTCTACACCTTC
>.|TRBJ1-2|.|TRBV30
CAGFRGQDYGYTF
TGTGCCGGATTTCGGGGACAAGACTATGGCTACACCTTC
>TRBD1|TRBJ1-1|.|TRBV30
CAWSATGNGVGAFF
TGTGCCTGGAGTGCGACAGGGAACGGGGTAGGAGCTTTCTTT
>TRBD1|TRBJ2-7|once|TRBV25-1
CASSVHGTGLGQYF
TGTGCCAGCAGTGTGCATGGGACAGGGTTAGGGCAGTACTTC
>.|TRBJ1-4|.|TRBV29-1
CSVRRASPNEKLFF
TGCAGCGTTCGTAGGGCCAGTCCTAATGAAAAACTGTTTTTT
>.|TRBJ1-1|once|TRBV7-9
CASSAQGKTEAFF
TGTGCCAGCAGCGCGCAGGGGAAGACTGAAGCTTTCTTT
>.|TRBJ1-3|.|TRBV13
CASSASTGYGNTIYF
TGTGCCAGCAGCGCGAGCACAGGGTATGGAAACACCATATATTTT
>.|TRBJ2-1|once|TRBV29-1
CSVHMGVLGGEQFF
TGCAGCGTCCACATGGGGGTATTAGGCGGTGAGCAGTTCTTC
>TRBD1|TRBJ1-2|.|TRBV7-9
CASSLPDRVYGYTF
TGTGCCAGCAGCTTACCCGACAGGGTCTATGGCTACACCTTC
>.|TRBJ1-6|.|TRBV13
CASSLNRDNSPLHF
TGTGCCAGCAGCCTCAACAGGGATAATTCACCCCTCCACTTT
>.|TRBJ1-5|.|TRBV2
CASRDLGGTQPQHF
TGTGCCAGCAGGGACTTAGGGGGGACTCAGCCCCAGCATTTT
>.|TRBJ1-1|.|TRBV19
CASRLNAGTPNTEAFF
TGTGCCAGTAGGTTAAATGCCGGGACACCGAACACTGAAGCTTTCTTT